The 3 T cell receptor beta chains below all came from one sample that was sequenced in a study of tumor-infiltrating lymphocytes in localized non-small cell lung cancer. The repertoire was sequenced with immunoSEQ multiplex PCR; TCRdb's copy has only in-frame clones and lacks some. Seen here are 6,500 to 7,000 clones, about 82% observed once, and the top ten hold roughly 15%. Sequencing was done on a sample of uninvolved lung tissue not adjacent to the tumor. Receptors originate from a human donor with non-small cell lung cancer.

V usage is TRBV27 and J usage is TRBJ1-1, with a possible D match to TRBD1 (6 bases). This CDR3 contains 14 residues. Between the trimmed V and J ends, which lost 0 bases and 4 bases, there was a span of 9 bases. Germline CDR1 is MNHEY and CDR2 is SMNVEV (reference sequence). The CDR3 DNA is TGTGCCAGCAGTTTATCGACAGGAGGCACTGAAGCTTTCTTT. This gives the protein CASSLSTGGTEAFF.

The V gene is TRBV5-6, the J gene TRBJ1-1; 7 bases are a match to TRBD1. Germline V gives CDR1 SGHDT, CDR2 YYEEEE. V was clipped by 0 bases and J by 11 bases; unmatched bases: 7. The CDR3 covers 13 residues. The CDR3 here is CASSLDRGGQAFF. The CDR3 region has the DNA TGTGCCAGCAGCTTGGACAGGGGCGGGCAGGCTTTCTTT.

The rearrangement uses TRBV23-1 and TRBJ2-5; the D gene is possibly TRBD1 (6 bases). TRBV23-1 is identified as an open reading frame with a role that is uncertain. With 3 bases removed from V and 5 bases from J, the gap between germline ends came to 16 bases. This CDR3 is 15 amino acids long. Here the CDR3 DNA reads TGCGCCAGCAGTCATTGTCCAGGGGAGCATGAGACCCAGTACTTC. Translating gives CASSHCPGEHETQYF.